This entry concerns a single TCR beta chain. Authors' processing steps: A papillary thyroid cancer distant-metastasis classifier was built from CDR3 differences across clinicopathological groups. TCRdb redid the clone calls on the PCR reads using MiXCR. TCRdb, not the original authors, processed these V and J calls. This sample has about 19,000 clones, with 37% found just once. The germline gives CDR1 DFQATT, CDR2 SNEGSKA (reference sequence). V shed 3 bases and J 5 bases; nucleotides not matched to a gene: 5. CDR3 length: 14 amino acids. The data originate from a study of metastatic and nonmetastatic thyroid tumors. The entire patient cohort was treatment-naive prior to thyroid surgery.

Sequenced material: tumor tissue. The V gene is TRBV20-1, the J gene TRBJ2-7; 12 bases agree with TRBD2. This TCR derives from a female donor with papillary thyroid cancer or a benign thyroid nodule (not recorded which). Some clones in this sample may be carry-over from other donors' samples. CDR3 sequence: CSARASGRANEQYF. CDR3 nucleotides: TGCAGTGCTAGGGCTAGCGGGAGGGCTAACGAGCAGTACTTC.